This passage covers 5 T cell receptor beta chains from one sample sequenced in a study of shared clonotypes between healthy human individuals. Profiled with immunoSEQ multiplex PCR; TCRdb holds only in-frame clones, not every one. The sample lists about 2.4 million clones, roughly nine tenths occurring once. Sequences were obtained from naive CD4+ T cells sorted from blood. Subset in this sample: CD45RA+ positively selected. Source of these receptors: a young man in good health.

This chain joins TRBV14 and TRBJ1-1, with 8 bases aligning to TRBD1. The germline CDR1 and CDR2 sequences are SGHDN and FVKESK. Germline trimming cut 6 bases from V and 5 bases from J; bases unmatched to any gene: 8. This CDR3 comprises 14 residues. The CDR3 bases are TGTGCCAGCAGAGCAGGGGGCAGTGGGACTGAAGCTTTCTTT. Translation gives CASRAGGSGTEAFF.

The V call is TRBV10-2, the J call TRBJ2-3, with 7 nucleotides matching TRBD2. Trimming at V came to 8 bases and at J to 2 bases, leaving 4 bases not matched to a gene. The length of the CDR3 is 13 residues. Germline loops: CDR1 WSHSY, CDR2 SAAADI. CDR3 nucleotides: TGCGCCAGCGGAAGACTAGCCACAGATACGCAGTATTTT. This codes for CASGRLATDTQYF.

The V gene is TRBV27, the J gene TRBJ1-5, with D tentatively TRBD1 (5 bases). This CDR3 has 14 amino acids. Deletions cut 6 bases from V and 0 bases from J, with 9 bases between. Germline values: CDR1 MNHEY, CDR2 SMNVEV (reference sequence). DNA for the CDR3: TGTGCCAGCAGGGACACATTTAGCAATCAGCCCCAGCATTTT. Protein sequence: CASRDTFSNQPQHF.

The CDR3 sequence is CASSRISAGLPEAFF. CDR3 nucleotides: TGTGCCAGCAGCCGGATTTCAGCGGGGTTGCCTGAAGCTTTCTTT. The chain joins TRBV6-5 to TRBJ1-1; the D is unclear. The V and J ends lost 6 bases and 6 bases respectively, with 20 bases between them. Germline CDR1 and CDR2: MNHEY and SVGAGI. This CDR3 is built from 15 residues.

Turning to this clone: The same CDR3 arises from other DNA sequences in this sample as well. The chain carries TRBV5-4 and TRBJ1-2, with D unclear. The V gene's germline CDR1 is SGHNT and CDR2 YYREEE (reference sequence). Trimming stripped 4 bases from V and 1 base from J, with 8 bases between. The length of the CDR3 is 13 residues. DNA for the CDR3: TGTGCCAGCAGCCTTGACAATAACTATGGCTACACCTTC. Encoded protein: CASSLDNNYGYTF. Combining the CDR3 with reference TRBV5-4 and TRBJ1-2 gives the whole variable domain ETGVTQSPTHLIKTRGQQVTLRCSSQSGHNTVSWYQQALGQGPQFIFQYYREEENGRGNFPPRFSGLQFPNYSSELNVNALELDDSALYLCASSLDNNYGYTFGSGTRLTVV.